This T cell receptor beta chain emerged from a study of T cells in localized non-small cell lung cancer. Regarding the study as a whole: Among the tissues sampled, uninvolved adjacent lung had the highest T cell clonality, above tumor. Heterogeneity stays possible, as sequencing covered only one tumor region. Within adjacent lung there appeared a median around 60 of the top 100 tumor clones.

Sequenced by immunoSEQ multiplex PCR; TCRdb stores in-frame clones only, minus some. The table shows about 25,000 clones, with approximately 86% occurring only once. The CDR3 sequence is 13 residues long. V lost 5 bases, J lost 5 bases, and 5 bases stayed unmatched. Germline V gene data show CDR1 as MNHNS and CDR2 as SASEGT. Turning to this clone: What it binds is unknown.

The sample in question was peripheral blood, obtained before any cancer treatment. This chain joins TRBV6-1 and TRBJ1-2; 7 bases map to TRBD1. This receptor was identified in a male donor aged 60 or over with stage II squamous cell lung carcinoma. CDR3 sequence (DNA): TGTGCCAGCAGTTTCGGGACAGATTATGGCTACACCTTC. Encoded protein: CASSFGTDYGYTF.